Below, one TCR beta chain is given with its context. Its specificity is not known. V shed 6 bases and J 5 bases; nucleotides not matched to a gene: 11. CDR1 is MNHEY and CDR2 is SMNVEV in the germline V gene (reference sequence). This CDR3 has 15 residues. This entry is derived from a study of shared clonotypes between healthy human individuals. Original processing notes: Because ImmunoSEQ provided only junction sequences with no quality scores, the filtering differed. The assay was immunoSEQ multiplex PCR, and TCRdb's table has in-frame clones only and misses some. D and trimming were read from the DNA, whereas the V and J calls and clone size are those reported in that table. The data show under 1,100,000 clones, about 70% seen once. Study-wide findings and caveats: Across a handful of donors, naive CD4 shared about 5%, naive CD8 under 4%, memory CD4 roughly 2.3%, memory CD8 more than 0.35%.

The healthy adult donors were HIV-negative and reported no recent acute infections or vaccinations. The chain combines TRBV27 with TRBJ2-7, with TRBD1 matching over 9 bases. Sequencing input: memory CD4+ T cells sorted from blood. Noted subset: CD45RA-negative fraction. The TCR sequence derives from a man between 18 and 35 years old in good health. The CDR3 loop reads CASRELGTGLNEQYF. CDR3 DNA: TGTGCCAGCAGGGAACTCGGGACAGGGTTAAACGAGCAGTACTTC.